This TCR beta chain stems from a study of blood T cells in healthy people across ages (dated by TCRdb to between 2015 and 2016). With respect to the entire study: Template switching captured roughly one uniquely barcoded TCR beta cDNA molecule per two T cells in model experiments. The study measured age-related changes in TCR beta repertoire diversity using deep sequencing normalized with unique cDNA molecular identifiers. The donors were split into four age groups: young (average 16 years), middle-aged (39), aged (more than 60) and long-lived (over 80). To avoid experimental bias, donors of different ages were randomly spread across the sequencing lanes. For two donors (one aged 18 to 29 and one aged 80 or older), the study analyzed two additional independent replicas of 1 million unique cDNA reads from the same blood draw.

What the work shows at the level of the full study, not this receptor alone: Conclusive comparison of naive and antigen-experienced compartments was prevented by the profiling of bulk unsorted PBMCs. Compared with the aged group, the long-lived group had more naive CD4+ T cells, fewer expanded clones and increased TCR diversity, suggesting age selection. Total diversity estimates from one million sequenced T cells were considered lower bounds and underestimates. There was a strong correlation between observed TCR beta diversity and the percentage of naive T cells measured by flow cytometry. As age increased, observed TCR beta diversity per million T cells dropped in a roughly linear way, and a significant reduction was already evident by age about 36. Donor CMV infection status was unknown, potentially confounding age-related changes in expanded clonotypes.

Libraries were prepared through 5' RACE. The data were produced on an Illumina HiSeq 2500. A second PCR of roughly 7 to 12 cycles was run with a J-beta primer mix and a sample-barcoded 5' primer. A unique molecular identifier was introduced onto each TCR beta cDNA molecule by a template-switch 5' adaptor carrying 12 random nucleotides. Each sample yielded at least 2.5 million CDR3-containing paired-end reads. First-strand cDNA was synthesized from all RNA with the Mint cDNA synthesis kit, primed by a TRBC-specific oligonucleotide. After uracil-DNA glycosylase treatment, a first 18-cycle PCR used universal primers M1SS and BC2_uni_R on all cDNA. Under the source paper's analysis protocol: For normalization, 1 million high-quality reads were randomly selected from each sample, with every read carrying a distinct molecular identifier. Reads with shared molecular identifiers were discarded instead of being binned into consensus sequences. MiTCR, with a Q25 quality threshold and the strictest error-elimination algorithm, was used for CDR3 identification, clonotype clustering and error correction. A nonparametric unseen species model with Euler transformation was used to estimate a lower bound on total TCR beta diversity. TCRdb passed the public sequencing reads through fastp at Q25 and MiXCR, retaining productive beta sequences. All rows with the same CDR3 protein become a single entry with the most common DNA and genes. These V and J calls originate from TCRdb's pipeline instead of the authors' own analysis. The sample yields roughly 1.7 million distinct CDR3 sequences; about 32% were counted once. Roughly 10% of the sample goes to the ten largest clones.

CDR1 and CDR2, per the germline V gene (reference sequence), are LNHNV and YYDKDF. The cysteine opens and the phenylalanine closes a CDR3 of 15 amino acids. The entry retains the CDR3 DNA only, 45 bases that are in frame from base 1. The V and J ends are trimmed by 0 bases and 7 bases, leaving 15 bases between them. With respect to this clonotype: No cognate antigen has been identified for it. No base-level quality is on record; no much larger clone is a single base apart.

The donors were 40 or so Caucasian individuals from Russia, aged roughly 6 to 100 years, who were systemically healthy. Around 10 milliliters of peripheral blood were drawn from each donor into EDTA-treated Vacutainer tubes. Ficoll-Paque density-gradient centrifugation was used to isolate PBMCs, with at least 6 million per sample. Total RNA was extracted from PBMCs with Trizol reagent, with at least 6 micrograms obtained per sample. The percentages of naive CD45RAhigh/CD27high T cells were determined by flow cytometry on a PBMC aliquot from every donor. The rearrangement combines TRBV15 with TRBJ2-5, and the D gene may be TRBD2, 7 bases matching. The source is a woman aged 25-40 years in good health. The sample taken for sequencing was blood. CDR3 loop: CATSRDGQRETTQYF. At the DNA level, the sequence is TGTGCCACCAGCAGAGATGGACAGCGGGAAACGACCCAGTACTTC.